The clone carrying this T cell receptor (beta chain) appeared a few times. Antigen: not known. Each CDR3 protein is one row after TCRdb ran MiXCR on the 5' RACE reads. There are some 840,000 distinct CDR3 sequences in the sample; 12% occur only once, and 0.51% lies in the top ten. The data stem from a study of CD8 T cells in ankylosing spondylitis. Study outcomes and limitations: Disease-linked clones were CD8+ and relatively rare in peripheral blood. Clones linked to disease were reported to show significant enrichment in matched ankylosing spondylitis synovial fluid. Eight highly homologous variants formed a TCR beta motif that appeared characteristic of ankylosing spondylitis blood.

There are 15 residues in the CDR3. Germline assignment: CDR1 MNHNS and CDR2 SASEGT. With 2 bases removed from V and 7 bases from J, the gap between germline ends came to 17 bases. The origin of this receptor is a male donor with ankylosing spondylitis. The sequenced material came from blood, either unsorted or a sorted T cell fraction (not recorded which). The chain combines TRBV6-1 with TRBJ2-5, with a possible D match to TRBD1 (7 bases). CDR3 sequence: CASSERRGRLGTQYF. CDR3 coding DNA: TGTGCCAGCAGTGAAAGGAGGGGGCGACTCGGGACCCAGTACTTC.